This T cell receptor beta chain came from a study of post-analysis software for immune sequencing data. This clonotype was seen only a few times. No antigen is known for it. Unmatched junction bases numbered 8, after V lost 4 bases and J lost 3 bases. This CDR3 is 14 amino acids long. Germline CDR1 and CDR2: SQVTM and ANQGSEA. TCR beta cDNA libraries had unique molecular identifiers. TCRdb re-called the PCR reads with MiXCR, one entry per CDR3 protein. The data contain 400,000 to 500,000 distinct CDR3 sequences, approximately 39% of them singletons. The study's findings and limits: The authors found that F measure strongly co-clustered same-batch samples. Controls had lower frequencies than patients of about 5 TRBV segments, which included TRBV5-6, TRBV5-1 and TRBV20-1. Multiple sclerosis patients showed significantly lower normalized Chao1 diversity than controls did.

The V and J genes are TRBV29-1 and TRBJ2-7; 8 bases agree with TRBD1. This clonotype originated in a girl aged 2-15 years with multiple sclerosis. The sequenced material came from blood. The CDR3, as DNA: TGCAGCGTTGGGGCGACAGGGGTGGACTACGAGCAGTACTTC. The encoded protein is CSVGATGVDYEQYF.